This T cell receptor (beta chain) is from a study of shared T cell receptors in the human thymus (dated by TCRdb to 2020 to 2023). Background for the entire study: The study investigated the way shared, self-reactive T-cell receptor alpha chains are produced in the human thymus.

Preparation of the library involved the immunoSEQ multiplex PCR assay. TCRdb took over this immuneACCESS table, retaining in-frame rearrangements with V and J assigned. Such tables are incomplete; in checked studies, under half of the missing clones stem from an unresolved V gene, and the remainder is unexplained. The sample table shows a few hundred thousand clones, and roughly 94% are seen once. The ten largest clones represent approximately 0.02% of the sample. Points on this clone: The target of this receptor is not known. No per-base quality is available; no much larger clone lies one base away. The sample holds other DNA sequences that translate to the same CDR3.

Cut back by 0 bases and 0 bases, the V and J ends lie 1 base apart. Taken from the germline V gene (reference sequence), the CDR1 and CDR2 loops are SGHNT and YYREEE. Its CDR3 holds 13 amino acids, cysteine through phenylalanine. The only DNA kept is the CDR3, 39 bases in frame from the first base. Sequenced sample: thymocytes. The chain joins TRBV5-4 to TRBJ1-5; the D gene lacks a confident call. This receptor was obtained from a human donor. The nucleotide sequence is TGTGCCAGCAGCTTGGGTAGCAATCAGCCCCAGCATTTT. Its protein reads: CASSLGSNQPQHF.